Listed below are T cell receptor beta chains from one sample, sequenced in a study of immune cell composition in non-small cell lung cancer. Only in-frame clones appear in the TCRdb table, and some are missing; sequencing was by immunoSEQ multiplex PCR. The sample has more than 11,000 clones; over 70% are singletons. Sequenced material: lung tumor tissue. These receptors were obtained from a human donor with non-small cell lung cancer. The CDR3 runs from the conserved cysteine through the conserved F or W. Each record gives: J gene, D gene, clone size, V gene, CDR3 protein, CDR3 DNA. The D gene is left open where the match is weak. Where a row states a size, it is once, few, many or the class of an expanded clone; other rows omit it.

j_call: TRBJ2-1; d_call: -; clone_size: -; v_call: TRBV18; cdr3_aa: CASSPSGSYNEQFF; cdr3_nt: TGTGCCAGCTCACCAAGCGGCTCCTACAATGAGCAGTTCTTC
j_call: TRBJ1-3; d_call: TRBD1; clone_size: once; v_call: TRBV7-7; cdr3_aa: CASSLDRGPGNTIYF; cdr3_nt: TGTGCTAGCAGCCTCGACAGGGGGCCTGGAAACACCATATATTTT
j_call: TRBJ2-1; d_call: -; clone_size: -; v_call: TRBV7-9; cdr3_aa: CASSPALVVDEQFF; cdr3_nt: TGTGCCAGCAGCCCAGCACTAGTTGTCGATGAGCAGTTCTTC
j_call: TRBJ2-5; d_call: TRBD1; clone_size: few; v_call: TRBV9; cdr3_aa: CASTQTGNERETQYF; cdr3_nt: TGTGCCAGCACCCAGACAGGGAATGAGCGAGAGACCCAGTACTTC
j_call: TRBJ2-7; d_call: -; clone_size: once; v_call: TRBV7-6; cdr3_aa: CASSRRYRADYEQYF; cdr3_nt: TGTGCCAGCAGCCGGCGATATCGGGCCGACTACGAGCAGTACTTC
j_call: TRBJ2-3; d_call: -; clone_size: -; v_call: TRBV5-8; cdr3_aa: CASSQYPSTDTQYF; cdr3_nt: TGTGCCAGCAGCCAATACCCGAGCACAGATACGCAGTATTTT
j_call: TRBJ2-7; d_call: -; clone_size: -; v_call: TRBV7-2; cdr3_aa: CASSLVAVEQYF; cdr3_nt: TGTGCCAGCTCCTTAGTTGCAGTCGAGCAGTACTTC
j_call: TRBJ2-3; d_call: TRBD1; clone_size: -; v_call: TRBV15; cdr3_aa: CATSKGQGAADTQYF; cdr3_nt: TGTGCCACCAGCAAGGGACAGGGGGCAGCAGATACGCAGTATTTT
j_call: TRBJ2-1; d_call: -; clone_size: few; v_call: TRBV28; cdr3_aa: CASSFETGRAYNEQFF; cdr3_nt: TGTGCCAGCAGTTTCGAGACAGGAAGGGCCTACAATGAGCAGTTCTTC
j_call: TRBJ2-7; d_call: -; clone_size: once; v_call: TRBV7-2; cdr3_aa: CASSSRPYEQYF; cdr3_nt: TGTGCCAGCAGCTCTAGACCGTACGAGCAGTACTTC
j_call: TRBJ2-1; d_call: TRBD2; clone_size: -; v_call: TRBV30; cdr3_aa: CAWSPGLAEGQFF; cdr3_nt: TGTGCCTGGAGCCCGGGACTAGCGGAAGGGCAGTTCTTC
j_call: TRBJ2-7; d_call: -; clone_size: -; v_call: TRBV11-2; cdr3_aa: CASSLGTGTYEQYF; cdr3_nt: TGTGCCAGCAGCTTAGGGACGGGTACCTACGAGCAGTACTTC
j_call: TRBJ1-5; d_call: -; clone_size: -; v_call: TRBV18; cdr3_aa: CASSPMVGDSNQPQHF; cdr3_nt: TGTGCCAGCTCACCGATGGTGGGCGATAGCAATCAGCCCCAGCATTTT
j_call: TRBJ1-1; d_call: TRBD1; clone_size: -; v_call: TRBV13; cdr3_aa: CASSSRQGAETEAFF; cdr3_nt: TGTGCCAGCAGCTCCCGACAGGGGGCCGAAACTGAAGCTTTCTTT
j_call: TRBJ1-5; d_call: -; clone_size: -; v_call: TRBV9; cdr3_aa: CASSVGGQGGQPQHF; cdr3_nt: TGTGCCAGCAGCGTAGGGGGGCAGGGTGGCCAGCCCCAGCATTTT
j_call: TRBJ2-1; d_call: TRBD1; clone_size: -; v_call: TRBV6-1; cdr3_aa: CARKQGKNEQFF; cdr3_nt: TGTGCCAGAAAACAGGGGAAAAATGAGCAGTTCTTC
j_call: TRBJ2-5; d_call: -; clone_size: -; v_call: TRBV11-3; cdr3_aa: CASSLDDGGETQYF; cdr3_nt: TGTGCCAGCAGCTTAGACGACGGAGGGGAGACCCAGTACTTC
j_call: TRBJ2-1; d_call: TRBD2; clone_size: once; v_call: TRBV7-8; cdr3_aa: CASSSGTSSYNEQFF; cdr3_nt: TGTGCCAGCAGCTCCGGGACTAGTTCCTACAATGAGCAGTTCTTC
j_call: TRBJ1-5; d_call: -; clone_size: once; v_call: TRBV28; cdr3_aa: CASTRGVGINQPQHF; cdr3_nt: TGTGCCAGCACCCGGGGGGTGGGCATCAATCAGCCCCAGCATTTT
j_call: TRBJ2-1; d_call: -; clone_size: -; v_call: TRBV9; cdr3_aa: CASSTLSGNEQFF; cdr3_nt: TGTGCCAGCAGCACCCTTAGCGGCAATGAGCAGTTCTTC
j_call: TRBJ2-1; d_call: -; clone_size: -; v_call: TRBV9; cdr3_aa: CASNSYQRNEQFF; cdr3_nt: TGTGCCAGCAACAGCTACCAAAGGAATGAGCAGTTCTTC
j_call: TRBJ2-5; d_call: -; clone_size: -; v_call: TRBV7-9; cdr3_aa: CASSLAPGLGETQYF; cdr3_nt: TGTGCCAGCAGCTTAGCGCCGGGACTTGGGGAGACCCAGTACTTC
j_call: TRBJ1-2; d_call: TRBD1; clone_size: -; v_call: TRBV7-1; cdr3_aa: CASSLAGGTNYGYTF; cdr3_nt: TGTGCCAGCAGCTTAGCAGGGGGGACTAACTATGGCTACACCTTC
j_call: TRBJ2-3; d_call: -; clone_size: -; v_call: TRBV15; cdr3_aa: CATSIRSLGGVGTDTQYF; cdr3_nt: TGTGCCACCAGCATTAGATCCCTAGGGGGGGTGGGCACAGATACGCAGTATTTT
j_call: TRBJ2-7; d_call: -; clone_size: -; v_call: TRBV11-2; cdr3_aa: CASSYLDEQYF; cdr3_nt: TGTGCCAGCAGCTACCTCGACGAGCAGTACTTC
j_call: TRBJ2-1; d_call: TRBD1; clone_size: -; v_call: TRBV7-9; cdr3_aa: CASSYTQGENEQFF; cdr3_nt: TGTGCCAGCAGCTATACTCAGGGGGAGAATGAGCAGTTCTTC
j_call: TRBJ2-2; d_call: -; clone_size: few; v_call: TRBV7-2; cdr3_aa: CASRGVGLSTGELFF; cdr3_nt: TGTGCCAGTAGGGGGGTAGGGTTGAGCACCGGGGAGCTGTTTTTT
j_call: TRBJ2-2; d_call: -; clone_size: -; v_call: TRBV28; cdr3_aa: CATTLGQGPGELFF; cdr3_nt: TGTGCCACCACCCTGGGGCAGGGTCCCGGGGAGCTGTTTTTT
j_call: TRBJ2-7; d_call: -; clone_size: few; v_call: TRBV5-1; cdr3_aa: CASSSDGAYEQYF; cdr3_nt: TGCGCCAGCAGCTCGGACGGAGCCTACGAGCAGTACTTC
j_call: TRBJ1-3; d_call: TRBD1; clone_size: -; v_call: TRBV7-2; cdr3_aa: CASSLVIAGTGSNLYF; cdr3_nt: TGTGCCAGCAGCTTAGTCATAGCCGGGACAGGGTCAAACTTATATTTT
j_call: TRBJ2-4; d_call: TRBD2; clone_size: -; v_call: TRBV4-2; cdr3_aa: CASSLEMGRENIQYF; cdr3_nt: TGTGCCAGCAGCTTAGAAATGGGGAGGGAAAACATTCAGTACTTC
j_call: TRBJ2-7; d_call: TRBD2; clone_size: -; v_call: TRBV19; cdr3_aa: CASSPTSGIYEQYF; cdr3_nt: TGTGCCAGTAGCCCGACTAGCGGGATCTACGAGCAGTACTTC
j_call: TRBJ2-7; d_call: TRBD1; clone_size: -; v_call: TRBV30; cdr3_aa: CAWMGRGFDEQYF; cdr3_nt: TGTGCCTGGATGGGCAGGGGGTTCGACGAGCAGTACTTC
j_call: TRBJ1-1; d_call: -; clone_size: -; v_call: TRBV11-3; cdr3_aa: CASSLLAGPEAFF; cdr3_nt: TGTGCCAGCAGCTTATTGGCAGGACCCGAAGCTTTCTTT
j_call: TRBJ2-5; d_call: -; clone_size: -; v_call: TRBV19; cdr3_aa: CASSPTGSPETQYF; cdr3_nt: TGTGCCAGTAGCCCTACAGGGTCCCCCGAGACCCAGTACTTC
j_call: TRBJ2-7; d_call: TRBD2; clone_size: -; v_call: TRBV25-1; cdr3_aa: CASRGTSGFSYEQYF; cdr3_nt: TGTGCCAGCAGGGGGACTAGCGGGTTCTCCTACGAGCAGTACTTC
j_call: TRBJ2-6; d_call: TRBD2; clone_size: -; v_call: TRBV7-2; cdr3_aa: CASSLGLAGPGANVLTF; cdr3_nt: TGTGCCAGCAGCTTAGGGCTAGCGGGACCCGGGGCCAACGTCCTGACTTTC
j_call: TRBJ2-3; d_call: TRBD1; clone_size: -; v_call: TRBV7-9; cdr3_aa: CASSLGQILDTQYF; cdr3_nt: TGTGCCAGCAGCCTGGGACAGATATTGGATACGCAGTATTTT
j_call: TRBJ1-1; d_call: -; clone_size: -; v_call: TRBV30; cdr3_aa: CAWSQGWTEAFF; cdr3_nt: TGTGCCTGGTCCCAGGGTTGGACTGAAGCTTTCTTT
j_call: TRBJ2-2; d_call: -; clone_size: few; v_call: TRBV11-3; cdr3_aa: CASSLETGELFF; cdr3_nt: TGTGCCAGCAGCCTAGAAACCGGGGAGCTGTTTTTT
j_call: TRBJ1-1; d_call: -; clone_size: -; v_call: TRBV4-3; cdr3_aa: CASSKGTSMNTEAFF; cdr3_nt: TGCGCCAGCAGCAAGGGGACAAGTATGAACACTGAAGCTTTCTTT
j_call: TRBJ2-1; d_call: TRBD2; clone_size: -; v_call: TRBV7-8; cdr3_aa: CASSSDDGGRLDEQFF; cdr3_nt: TGTGCCAGCAGCTCGGACGATGGCGGGAGATTGGATGAGCAGTTCTTC
j_call: TRBJ2-1; d_call: -; clone_size: -; v_call: TRBV7-9; cdr3_aa: CASRETPRFEQFF; cdr3_nt: TGTGCCAGCAGGGAGACTCCCAGATTCGAGCAGTTCTTC
j_call: TRBJ2-1; d_call: -; clone_size: -; v_call: TRBV27; cdr3_aa: CASRTGLYNEQFF; cdr3_nt: TGTGCCAGCAGAACAGGGCTGTACAATGAGCAGTTCTTC
j_call: TRBJ1-3; d_call: -; clone_size: -; v_call: TRBV6-5; cdr3_aa: CASSYKGNSINTIYF; cdr3_nt: TGTGCCAGCAGTTACAAGGGGAATTCCATTAACACCATATATTTT
j_call: TRBJ2-2; d_call: TRBD2; clone_size: few; v_call: TRBV7-3; cdr3_aa: CASREGLREANTGELFF; cdr3_nt: TGTGCCAGCAGAGAAGGATTGCGGGAGGCGAACACCGGGGAGCTGTTTTTT
j_call: TRBJ1-1; d_call: -; clone_size: -; v_call: TRBV18; cdr3_aa: CASSPPANTEAFF; cdr3_nt: TGTGCCAGCTCACCACCAGCGAACACTGAAGCTTTCTTT
j_call: TRBJ2-7; d_call: TRBD2; clone_size: -; v_call: TRBV6-6; cdr3_aa: CASSWEGYEQYF; cdr3_nt: TGTGCCAGCAGTTGGGAGGGGTACGAGCAGTACTTC
j_call: TRBJ2-5; d_call: TRBD2; clone_size: few; v_call: TRBV28; cdr3_aa: CASSHPRTSKETQYF; cdr3_nt: TGTGCCAGCAGCCACCCCCGGACTAGTAAAGAGACCCAGTACTTC
j_call: TRBJ1-2; d_call: -; clone_size: -; v_call: TRBV12-2; cdr3_aa: CASRPRGLRGYTF; cdr3_nt: TGTGCAAGTCGTCCCAGGGGGCTTCGTGGCTACACCTTC